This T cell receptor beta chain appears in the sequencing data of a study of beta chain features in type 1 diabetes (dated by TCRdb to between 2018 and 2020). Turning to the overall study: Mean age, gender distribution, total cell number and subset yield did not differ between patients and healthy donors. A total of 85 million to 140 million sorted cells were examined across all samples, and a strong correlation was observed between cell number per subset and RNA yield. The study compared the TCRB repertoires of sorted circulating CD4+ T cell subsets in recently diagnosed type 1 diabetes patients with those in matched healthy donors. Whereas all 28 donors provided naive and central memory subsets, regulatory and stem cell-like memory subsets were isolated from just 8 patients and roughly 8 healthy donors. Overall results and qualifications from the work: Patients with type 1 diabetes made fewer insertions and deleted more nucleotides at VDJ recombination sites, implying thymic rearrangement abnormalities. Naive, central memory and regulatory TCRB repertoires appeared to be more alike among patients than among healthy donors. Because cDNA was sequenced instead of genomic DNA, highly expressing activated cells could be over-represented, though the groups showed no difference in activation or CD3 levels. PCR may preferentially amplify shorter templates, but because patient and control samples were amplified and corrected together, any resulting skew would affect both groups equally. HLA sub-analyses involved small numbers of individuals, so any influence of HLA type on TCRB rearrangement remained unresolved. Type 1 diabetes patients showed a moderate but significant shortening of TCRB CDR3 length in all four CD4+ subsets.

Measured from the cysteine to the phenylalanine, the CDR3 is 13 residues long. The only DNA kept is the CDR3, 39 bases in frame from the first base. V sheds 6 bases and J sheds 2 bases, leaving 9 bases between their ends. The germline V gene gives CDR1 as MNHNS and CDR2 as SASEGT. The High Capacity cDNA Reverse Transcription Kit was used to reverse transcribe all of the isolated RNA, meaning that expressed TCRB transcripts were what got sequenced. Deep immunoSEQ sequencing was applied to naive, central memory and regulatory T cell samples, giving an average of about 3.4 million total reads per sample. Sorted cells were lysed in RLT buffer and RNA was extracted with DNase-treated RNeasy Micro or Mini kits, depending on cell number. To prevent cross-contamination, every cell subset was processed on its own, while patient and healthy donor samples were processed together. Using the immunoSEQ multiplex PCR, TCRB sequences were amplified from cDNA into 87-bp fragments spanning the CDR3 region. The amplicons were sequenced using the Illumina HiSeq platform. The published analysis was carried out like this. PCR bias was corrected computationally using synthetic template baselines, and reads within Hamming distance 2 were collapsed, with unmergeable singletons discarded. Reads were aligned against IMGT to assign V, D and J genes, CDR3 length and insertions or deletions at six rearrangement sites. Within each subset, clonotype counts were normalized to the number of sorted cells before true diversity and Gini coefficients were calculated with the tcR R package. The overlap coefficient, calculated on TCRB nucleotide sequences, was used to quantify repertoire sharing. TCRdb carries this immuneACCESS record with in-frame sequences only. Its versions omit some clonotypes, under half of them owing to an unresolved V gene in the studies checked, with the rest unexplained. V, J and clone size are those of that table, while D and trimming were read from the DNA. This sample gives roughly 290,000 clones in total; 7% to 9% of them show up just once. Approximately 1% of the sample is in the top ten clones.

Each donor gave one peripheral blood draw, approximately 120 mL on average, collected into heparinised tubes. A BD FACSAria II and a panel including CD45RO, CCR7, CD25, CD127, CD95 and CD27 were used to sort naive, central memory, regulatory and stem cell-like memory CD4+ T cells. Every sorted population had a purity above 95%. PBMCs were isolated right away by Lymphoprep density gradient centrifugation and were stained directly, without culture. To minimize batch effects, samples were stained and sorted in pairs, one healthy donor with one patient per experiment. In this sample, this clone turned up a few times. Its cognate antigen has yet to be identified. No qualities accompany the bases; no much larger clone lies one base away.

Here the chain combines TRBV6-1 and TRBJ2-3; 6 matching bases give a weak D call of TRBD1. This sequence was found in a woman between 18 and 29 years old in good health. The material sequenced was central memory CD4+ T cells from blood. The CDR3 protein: CASSRTVTDTQYF. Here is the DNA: TGTGCCAGCAGCAGGACAGTCACAGATACGCAGTATTTT.